This TCR beta chain was identified during a study of T cell responses to AZD1222 COVID-19 vaccine. Remarks on this clone: Its specificity is not known.

V was clipped by 2 bases and J by 6 bases, with 16 bases between them. This CDR3 spans 15 amino acids. Per the germline V gene, CDR1 is MNHEY and CDR2 is SVGEGT. Study results and caveats: Seropositive AZD1222 recipients at baseline numbered only five or six. Distributed over spike, vaccine-associated CD4 TCRs predominated at 160-218 and 743-854.

Sequencing used immunoSEQ multiplex PCR; TCRdb keeps in-frame clones, though not all of them. Among more than 140,000 clones listed, 88% were seen once. The input for sequencing was peripheral blood, taken on day 0 of AZD1222 vaccination. V usage is TRBV6-2 or TRBV6-3 and J usage is TRBJ1-2; a weak D match, TRBD1 (5 bases). The receptor comes from an adult in good health. The CDR3 reads CASSYAAGSRDGYTF. The CDR3 DNA follows: TGTGCCAGCAGTTACGCTGCAGGGTCAAGGGATGGCTACACCTTC.